These 25 T cell receptor beta chains were sequenced from one sample in a study of OX40 agonist ivuxolimab in advanced cancers. Clones were sequenced by immunoSEQ multiplex PCR, and TCRdb holds only the in-frame ones, with some missing. The repertoire holds some 79,000 clones, with 92% as singletons. The sample in question was CD4+ or CD8+ T cells sorted from blood, obtained in a trial of the OX40 agonist ivuxolimab. Every receptor here comes from an adult with an advanced solid tumor such as melanoma, head and neck, liver or kidney cancer.

The gene calls are TRBV9 and TRBJ1-1; D perhaps matches TRBD1 (6 bases). Germline assignment: CDR1 SGDLS and CDR2 YYNGEE. The CDR3 runs to 15 residues. V shed 4 bases and J shed 0 bases, with 13 bases lying between them. CDR3 sequence (DNA): TGTGCCAGCAGCCCCAGGGGTGCAGTGAACACTGAAGCTTTCTTT. This codes for CASSPRGAVNTEAFF.

The chain carries TRBV19 and TRBJ2-3, with TRBD2 matching 13 bases. V lost 5 bases to trimming and J lost 3 bases; unmatched junction nucleotides: 14. In germline, CDR1 is LNHDA, CDR2 SQIVND (reference sequence). The CDR3 runs 19 residues. The CDR3, as DNA: TGTGCCAGTAGTCCGAGGGGACTAGCGGGATTCCTCCGGACAGATACGCAGTATTTT. Its protein is CASSPRGLAGFLRTDTQYF.

The chain joins TRBV27 to TRBJ2-7; D perhaps matches TRBD1 (6 bases). With 2 bases removed from V and 3 bases from J, the gap between germline ends came to 17 bases. CDR1 is MNHEY and CDR2 is SMNVEV in the germline V gene (reference sequence). The CDR3 totals 16 residues. The CDR3 spells CASSLNFGQRFYEQYF. The DNA of the CDR3 is TGTGCCAGCAGTTTAAATTTCGGACAGCGATTCTACGAGCAGTACTTC.

This rearrangement joins TRBV5-1 to TRBJ2-2, with 14 bases matching TRBD2. This CDR3 is built from 19 residues. After removal of 0 bases from V and 5 bases from J, the junction contained 9 bases not matched to a gene. Looked up from germline, CDR1 is SGHRS and CDR2 is YFSETQ. The CDR3 reads CASSLAAPGLAGVTGELFF. The CDR3, as DNA: TGCGCCAGCAGCTTGGCCGCCCCGGGACTAGCGGGAGTTACCGGGGAGCTGTTTTTT.

The V gene is TRBV4-1, the J gene TRBJ2-5; D is possibly TRBD1 (5 bases). Germline CDR1 is MGHRA and CDR2 is YSYEKL. This CDR3 has 17 amino acids. V gave up 0 bases and J gave up 2 bases, with 16 bases separating them. The CDR3 sequence: CASSQDKGPRPQETQYF. The CDR3 nucleotides are TGCGCCAGCAGCCAAGATAAGGGGCCCCGACCACAAGAGACCCAGTACTTC.

J is TRBJ2-1 and V is TRBV6-1, with TRBD2 identical over 10 bases. Trimming cost V 6 bases and J 3 bases; bases outside gene matches: 5. The CDR3 has 15 residues. Per germline, CDR1 MNHNS and CDR2 SASEGT. Here the CDR3 reads CASRILAGDYNEQFF. Here the CDR3 DNA reads TGTGCCAGCAGGATCCTAGCGGGAGACTACAATGAGCAGTTCTTC.

The chain joins TRBV5-4 to TRBJ2-7; 10 bases are shared with TRBD2. Germline loops: CDR1 SGHNT, CDR2 YYREEE (reference sequence). The CDR3 runs 14 residues. Germline trimming cut 1 base from V and 5 bases from J; bases unmatched to any gene: 3. The CDR3 here is CASSLLAGANEQYF. CDR3 bases: TGTGCCAGCAGCTTGCTAGCGGGAGCGAACGAGCAGTACTTC.

CDR3 sequence (DNA): TGTGCCAGCAGCTTGTCGGGGGCCCGGGGCTCCACAGATACGCAGTATTTT. Translated: CASSLSGARGSTDTQYF. J is TRBJ2-3 and V is TRBV5-4; D might be TRBD1 or TRBD2, each matching 6 bases. The V and J ends lost 1 base and 2 bases respectively, with 17 bases between them. This CDR3 region has 17 residues. Germline CDR1 SGHNT, CDR2 YYREEE (reference sequence).

This chain uses TRBV7-2 with TRBJ1-5; 11 bases match TRBD1. V lost 3 bases, J lost 7 bases, and 2 bases stayed unmatched. CDR1 and CDR2 (germline): SGHTA, FQGNSA. There are 14 residues in the CDR3. The CDR3 sequence is CASSFGTGGQPQHF. The CDR3 DNA reads TGTGCCAGCAGCTTCGGGACAGGGGGACAGCCCCAGCATTTT.

The chain combines TRBV27 with TRBJ1-3; tentative D call: TRBD1 (5 bases). The CDR3 totals 17 residues. Trimming removed 6 bases from V and 7 bases from J, with 25 bases in between. Germline CDR1 reads MNHEY; CDR2 reads SMNVEV (reference sequence). The CDR3, as DNA: TGTGCCAGCAGCCCTCCTCCCGACAGTCGGGATCTCAACACCATATATTTT. Protein product: CASSPPPDSRDLNTIYF.

The rearrangement joins TRBV5-5 to TRBJ2-2; perhaps TRBD2 as D (5 bases). Germline CDR1 and CDR2: SGHKS and YYEKEE (reference sequence). Trimming stripped 0 bases from V and 6 bases from J, with 12 bases between. The CDR3 runs 15 residues. The CDR3 coding sequence is TGTGCCAGCAGCTTGGAGTGGAGGTCGGCCGGGGAGCTGTTTTTT. It translates to CASSLEWRSAGELFF. Together with reference TRBV5-5 and TRBJ2-2, the CDR3 gives the full variable domain: DAGVTQSPTHLIKTRGQQVTLRCSPISGHKSVSWYQQVLGQGPQFIFQYYEKEERGRGNFPDRFSARQFPNYSSELNVNALLLGDSALYLCASSLEWRSAGELFFGEGSRLTVL.

This rearrangement joins TRBV5-1 to TRBJ2-2; 9 bases match TRBD2. This CDR3 region has 16 residues. Unmatched junction bases numbered 0, after V lost 0 bases and J lost 0 bases. The germline V gene has CDR1 SGHRS and CDR2 YFSETQ. CDR3 in amino acids: CASSLGLAANTGELFF. The DNA for the CDR3 is TGCGCCAGCAGCTTGGGACTAGCGGCGAACACCGGGGAGCTGTTTTTT.

The chain employs TRBV12-5 and TRBJ1-1; D uncertain. Germline V gene lookup returns CDR1 LGHNT and CDR2 FRNRAP. The ends were cut back, 6 bases at V and 8 bases at J, with 13 bases in the middle. This CDR3 is built from 12 residues. Here the CDR3 DNA reads TGTGCTAGTGGGTACCCCGGCTCAGAAGCTTTCTTT. It specifies CASGYPGSEAFF.

The V gene is TRBV7-9, the J gene TRBJ2-7; 10 nucleotides match TRBD2. There are 15 residues in the CDR3. Germline assignment: CDR1 SEHNR and CDR2 FQNEAQ (reference sequence). V shed 5 bases and J 4 bases; nucleotides not matched to a gene: 8. The CDR3 DNA follows: TGTGCCAGCAGCCTAACCGGGACTAGCGTGTACGAGCAGTACTTC. Translation: CASSLTGTSVYEQYF.

This chain uses TRBV7-2 with TRBJ2-5, with TRBD1 as a possible D gene (5 bases). V was clipped by 1 base and J by 7 bases, with 13 bases between them. This CDR3 is 14 amino acids long. The germline V gene has CDR1 SGHTA and CDR2 FQGNSA. DNA for the CDR3: TGTGCCAGCAGCTTAGGTTCGACAGAAGGGACCCAGTACTTC. It yields the protein CASSLGSTEGTQYF.

V is TRBV5-4 and J is TRBJ2-5, with D perhaps given as TRBD1 or TRBD2 (5 bases each). This CDR3 comprises 16 residues. Germline V gene lookup returns CDR1 SGHNT and CDR2 YYREEE (reference sequence). V was clipped by 4 bases and J by 5 bases, with 21 bases between them. The chain's CDR3 is CASSPLPRAGFETQYF. CDR3 DNA sequence: TGTGCCAGCAGCCCCCTCCCGAGGGCAGGGTTCGAGACCCAGTACTTC.

This clone appeared once. The chain recombines TRBV7-2 with TRBJ1-5; a weak D match, TRBD1 (6 bases). CDR1 and CDR2 (germline): SGHTA, FQGNSA. The CDR3 contains 15 residues. Trimming shortened V by 5 bases and J by 0 bases, and 11 bases separated the two germline ends. For the CDR3, the DNA is TGTGCCAGCAGCACCGGACAGTATAGCAATCAGCCCCAGCATTTT. Translated, it gives CASSTGQYSNQPQHF.

The chain joins TRBV29-1 to TRBJ1-4; 8 nucleotides align to TRBD1. After removal of 3 bases from V and 6 bases from J, the junction contained 3 bases not matched to a gene. From germline, CDR1 is SQVTM and CDR2 ANQGSEA. CDR3 size: 13 residues. The CDR3 DNA follows: TGCAGCGTTGACCCACAGGGGGATGAAAAACTGTTTTTT. This translates into CSVDPQGDEKLFF.

This chain connects TRBV30 to TRBJ2-1; 8 nucleotides align to TRBD2. CDR1 GTSNPN and CDR2 SVGIG come from the germline V gene (reference sequence). The V gene end was trimmed by 2 bases and the J gene end by 4 bases; junction bases not matched to a gene: 7. The CDR3 spans 15 residues. Here the CDR3 reads CAWSISGRVYNEQFF. CDR3 nucleotide sequence: TGTGCCTGGAGTATAAGCGGGAGAGTATACAATGAGCAGTTCTTC.

This clone was seen a single time. The rearrangement links TRBV5-8 to TRBJ1-5; 7 nucleotides agree with TRBD1. The J segment lost 0 bases and the V segment lost 3 bases, leaving 9 bases of the junction unmatched. Germline V gene data show CDR1 as SGHTS and CDR2 as YDEGEE. The CDR3 sequence is 17 residues long. CDR3 loop: CASSSRGDSHSNQPQHF. In nucleotides, the CDR3 is TGTGCCAGCAGCTCCCGGGGGGACAGCCATAGCAATCAGCCCCAGCATTTT.

The V call is TRBV5-1, the J call TRBJ1-2; 9 bases line up with TRBD1. This CDR3 comprises 14 residues. The germline V gene encodes CDR1 SGHRS and CDR2 YFSETQ. V was pared by 3 bases and J by 8 bases, with 8 bases of the junction left unmatched. CDR3 bases: TGCGCCAGCAGCTCCGGACAGGGGCTTAGCGGCTACACCTTC. As protein: CASSSGQGLSGYTF.

The chain joins TRBV25-1 to TRBJ1-4; tentative D call: TRBD1 (5 bases). CDR1 MGHDK and CDR2 SYGVNS come from the germline V gene. Trimming took off 2 bases at V and 3 bases at J, with 10 bases between the two ends. The CDR3 covers 15 residues. The CDR3 loop reads CASSEHGAANEKLFF. The CDR3 coding sequence is TGTGCCAGCAGTGAACATGGGGCGGCTAATGAAAAACTGTTTTTT. Using reference TRBV25-1 and TRBJ1-4 for the parts outside the CDR3, the full variable domain is EADIYQTPRYLVIGTGKKITLECSQTMGHDKMYWYQQDPGMELHLIHYSYGVNSTEKGDLSSESTVSRIRTEHFPLTLESARPSHTSQYLCASSEHGAANEKLFFGSGTQLSVL.

The rearrangement joins TRBV5-1 to TRBJ2-7, with D tentatively TRBD1 (6 bases). Trimming took off 4 bases at V and 1 base at J, with 18 bases between the two ends. CDR3 length: 16 residues. The germline gives CDR1 SGHRS, CDR2 YFSETQ. The chain's CDR3 is CASSNPTGIFSYEQYF. CDR3 sequence (DNA): TGCGCCAGCAGCAACCCGACAGGTATTTTTTCCTACGAGCAGTACTTC.

This chain links TRBV18 with TRBJ2-1, with D maybe TRBD2 (5 bases). V was cut by 2 bases and J by 4 bases, with 12 bases left in between. The germline V gene has CDR1 KGHSH and CDR2 LQKENI. The CDR3 loop spans 15 amino acids. This CDR3 reads CASSPESGRYNEQFF. The CDR3 nucleotides are TGTGCCAGCTCACCAGAATCGGGGAGATACAATGAGCAGTTCTTC.

This clone was seen a single time. The chain uses TRBV7-2 and TRBJ2-7, with a weak D call TRBD1 (5 bases). V shed 4 bases and J shed 0 bases, with 10 bases lying between them. Germline V lookup: CDR1 SGHTA, CDR2 FQGNSA. This CDR3 region has 14 residues. The CDR3 protein is CASSSLTVSYEQYF. CDR3 coding DNA: TGTGCCAGCAGCTCATTGACAGTCTCCTACGAGCAGTACTTC.